This T cell receptor beta chain was recovered during a study of control samples from healthy donors and cancer patients. CDR3 length: 15 amino acids. Between the trimmed V and J ends, which lost 9 bases and 0 bases, there was a span of 16 bases. CDR1 is MNHEY and CDR2 is SVGAGI in the germline V gene. This table comes from immunoSEQ multiplex PCR, and its TCRdb copy is limited to in-frame clones, with some not included. The sample includes tens of thousands of clones, roughly nine tenths of them seen just once. Sample: PBMCs. J is TRBJ2-3 and V is TRBV6-5; D is possibly TRBD1 (6 bases). The TCR comes from a woman between 45 and 60 years old with colorectal cancer. The CDR3 sequence is CASGAYRESTDTQYF. Here the CDR3 DNA reads TGTGCCAGTGGTGCCTACAGGGAGAGCACAGATACGCAGTATTTT.